This TCR beta chain was documented in a study of somatic mutations in cytotoxic T cells in rheumatoid arthritis. About the study: Flow cytometry sorted some V beta antibody-stained T-cell populations to nearly 100% purity, V beta1+ cells among them being sequenced for TCRB.

Only in-frame clones appear in the TCRdb table, and some are missing; sequencing was by immunoSEQ multiplex PCR. The sample shows 16,000 or so clones, just under 80% of them seen only once. The sample taken for sequencing was CD8+ T cells sorted from blood. The sequence was obtained from an adult with rheumatoid arthritis.

CDR3 DNA sequence: TGTGCCAGCAGCTGGGGGAAGACAGGGGGTTATTACAATGAGCAGTTCTTC. Its translation: CASSWGKTGGYYNEQFF. This sequence joins TRBV7-2 and TRBJ2-1; TRBD1 matches at 9 bases. Trimming cost V 4 bases and J 4 bases; bases outside gene matches: 11. The CDR3 spans 17 residues. In germline, CDR1 is SGHTA, CDR2 FQGNSA.